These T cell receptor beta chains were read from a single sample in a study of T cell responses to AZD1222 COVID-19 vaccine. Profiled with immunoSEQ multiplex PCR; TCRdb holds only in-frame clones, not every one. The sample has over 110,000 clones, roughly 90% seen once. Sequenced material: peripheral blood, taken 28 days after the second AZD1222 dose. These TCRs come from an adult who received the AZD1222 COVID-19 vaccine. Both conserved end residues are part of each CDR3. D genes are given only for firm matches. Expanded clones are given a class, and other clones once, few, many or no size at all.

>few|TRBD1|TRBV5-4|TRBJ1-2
CASSLGQGGGYTF
TGTGCCAGCAGCCTGGGACAGGGGGGCGGCTACACCTTC
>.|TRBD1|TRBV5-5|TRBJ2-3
CASRSRGTGATDTQYF
TGTGCCAGCAGATCGAGAGGGACAGGAGCCACAGATACGCAGTATTTT
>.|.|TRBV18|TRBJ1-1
CASSPLRSPRSTEAFF
TGTGCCAGCTCACCCTTGCGGTCTCCGAGGTCCACTGAAGCTTTCTTT
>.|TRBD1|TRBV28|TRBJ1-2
CASSLGTGVGYGYTF
TGTGCCAGCAGTTTGGGAACAGGGGTGGGGTATGGCTACACCTTC
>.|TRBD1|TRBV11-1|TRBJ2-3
CASSGQQGGSADTQYF
TGTGCCAGCAGCGGACAACAGGGGGGAAGTGCAGATACGCAGTATTTT
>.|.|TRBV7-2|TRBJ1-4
CASSLAGWTRNEKLFF
TGTGCCAGCAGCTTAGCTGGTTGGACAAGGAATGAAAAACTGTTTTTT
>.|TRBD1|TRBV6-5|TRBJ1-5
CASRVQGGSNQPQHF
TGTGCCAGCAGAGTGCAGGGGGGTAGCAATCAGCCCCAGCATTTT
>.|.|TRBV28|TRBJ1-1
CASSLKQGGSEAFF
TGTGCCAGCAGTTTAAAGCAGGGAGGCTCTGAAGCTTTCTTT
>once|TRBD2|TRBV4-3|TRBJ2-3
CASSLGGGTDTQYF
TGCGCCAGCAGCCTGGGAGGGGGCACAGATACGCAGTATTTT
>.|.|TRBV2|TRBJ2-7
CASTPELLREQYF
TGTGCCAGCACCCCCGAACTACTAAGGGAGCAGTACTTC
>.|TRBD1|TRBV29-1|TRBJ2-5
CSVDRGGETQYF
TGCAGCGTCGACAGGGGCGGGGAGACCCAGTACTTC
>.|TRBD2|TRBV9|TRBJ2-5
CASSVETSDQETQYF
TGTGCCAGCAGCGTAGAGACTAGCGACCAAGAGACCCAGTACTTC
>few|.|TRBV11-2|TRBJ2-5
CASSLGETQYF
TGTGCCAGCAGCTTAGGAGAGACCCAGTACTTC
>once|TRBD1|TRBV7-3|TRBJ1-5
CASSLQGGQPQHF
TGTGCCAGCAGCTTACAGGGGGGTCAGCCCCAGCATTTT
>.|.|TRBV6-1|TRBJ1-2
CASSEVGAAFDGYTF
TGTGCCAGCAGTGAAGTAGGGGCAGCTTTTGATGGCTACACCTTC
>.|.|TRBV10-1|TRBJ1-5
CASSAGVNQPQHF
TGCGCCAGCAGTGCTGGAGTAAATCAGCCCCAGCATTTT
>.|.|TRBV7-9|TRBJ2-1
CASSLVRGEAGYYNEQFF
TGTGCCAGCAGCTTAGTGAGGGGTGAGGCTGGATACTACAATGAGCAGTTCTTC
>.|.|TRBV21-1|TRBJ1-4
CASSTPRDRPSSYNEKLFF
TGTGCCAGCAGCACTCCCCGGGACAGGCCCTCTTCTTATAATGAAAAACTGTTTTTT
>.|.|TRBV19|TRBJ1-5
CASSISGQAREPQHF
TGTGCCAGTAGTATATCCGGCCAAGCTAGGGAGCCCCAGCATTTT
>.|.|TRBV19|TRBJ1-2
CASSIDSLYGYTF
TGTGCCAGTAGTATAGACTCCCTCTATGGCTACACCTTC
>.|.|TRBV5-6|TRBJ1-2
CASSRWPEKVYTF
TGTGCCAGCAGCAGGTGGCCGGAGAAGGTCTACACCTTC
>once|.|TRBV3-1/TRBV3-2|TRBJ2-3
CASSPDLGADTQYF
TGTGCCAGCAGCCCGGATCTGGGAGCAGATACGCAGTATTTT
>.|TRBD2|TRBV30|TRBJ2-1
CAWSGIAGSAHEQFF
TGTGCCTGGAGTGGGATAGCGGGGTCGGCACATGAGCAGTTCTTC
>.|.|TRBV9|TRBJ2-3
CASSVYRGMADTQYF
TGTGCCAGCAGCGTGTACCGGGGGATGGCAGATACGCAGTATTTT